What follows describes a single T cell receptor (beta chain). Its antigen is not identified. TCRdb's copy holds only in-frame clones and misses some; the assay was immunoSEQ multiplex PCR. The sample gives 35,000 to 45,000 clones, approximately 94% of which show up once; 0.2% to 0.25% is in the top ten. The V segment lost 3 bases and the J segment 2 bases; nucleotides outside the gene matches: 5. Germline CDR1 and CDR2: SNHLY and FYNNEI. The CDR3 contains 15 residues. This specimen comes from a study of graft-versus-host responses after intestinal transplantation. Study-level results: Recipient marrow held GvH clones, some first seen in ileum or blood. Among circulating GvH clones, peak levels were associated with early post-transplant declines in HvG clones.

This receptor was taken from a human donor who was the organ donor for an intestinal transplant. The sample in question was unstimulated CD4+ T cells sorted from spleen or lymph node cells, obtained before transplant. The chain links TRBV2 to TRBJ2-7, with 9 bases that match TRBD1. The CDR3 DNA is TGTGCCAGCAGTGAGGAAGGGACAGGGACCTACGAGCAGTACTTC. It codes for CASSEEGTGTYEQYF.